This T cell receptor (beta chain) was recorded in a study of CD8+ T cells in alopecia areata. Germline loops: CDR1 MNHEY, CDR2 SVGAGI. V lost 2 bases and J lost 6, with 13 bases in between. The CDR3 is 14 residues long. Points from the study as a whole: Researchers report lesional scalp, most notably alopecia totalis/universalis, outstripped normal scalp in clonality. Although TCR sharing was seen in mice, sharing across patients was less clear, possibly for HLA-related reasons.

Both CD4+ and CD8+ T cells were separated by sorting PBMCs. It was cDNA, reverse transcribed from extracted RNA, that served as the sequencing template. Sequencing was performed with immunoSEQ multiplex PCR; in TCRdb, only in-frame clones are kept and a portion is missing. This sample has 120,000 or so clones, with roughly 66% found just once. A remark on this clone: What it binds is unknown.

This clonotype was sampled from a human donor in good health. The chain is built from TRBV6-5 and TRBJ1-1, with D tentatively TRBD1 (5 bases). Sequencing was carried out using CD4+ T cells sorted from blood. For the CDR3, the DNA is TGTGCCAGCAGTTACAGCAGGGCCCTCTCTGAAGCTTTCTTT. Its translation is CASSYSRALSEAFF.